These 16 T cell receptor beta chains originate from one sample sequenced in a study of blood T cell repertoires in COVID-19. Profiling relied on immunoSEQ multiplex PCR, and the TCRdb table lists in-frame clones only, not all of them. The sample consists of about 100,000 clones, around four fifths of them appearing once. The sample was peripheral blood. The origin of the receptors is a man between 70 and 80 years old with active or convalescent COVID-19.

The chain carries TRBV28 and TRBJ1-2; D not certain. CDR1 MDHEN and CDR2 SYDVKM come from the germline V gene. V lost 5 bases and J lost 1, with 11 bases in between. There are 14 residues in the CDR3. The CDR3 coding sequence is TGTGCCAGCAGTACCCCGAGGATTAACTATGGCTACACCTTC. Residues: CASSTPRINYGYTF.

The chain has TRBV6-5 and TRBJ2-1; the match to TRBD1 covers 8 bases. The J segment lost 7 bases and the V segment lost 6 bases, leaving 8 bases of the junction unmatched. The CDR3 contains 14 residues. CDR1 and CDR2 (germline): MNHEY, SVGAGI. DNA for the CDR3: TGTGCCAGCAGGGGAACAGGGGGAAGGAATGAGCAGTTCTTC. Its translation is CASRGTGGRNEQFF.

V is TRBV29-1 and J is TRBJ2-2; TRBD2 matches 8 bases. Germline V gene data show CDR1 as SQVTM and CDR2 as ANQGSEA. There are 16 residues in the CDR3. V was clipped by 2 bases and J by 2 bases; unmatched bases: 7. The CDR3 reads CSVEKRELINTGELFF. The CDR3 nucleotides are TGCAGCGTTGAAAAGCGGGAGCTTATCAACACCGGGGAGCTGTTTTTT.

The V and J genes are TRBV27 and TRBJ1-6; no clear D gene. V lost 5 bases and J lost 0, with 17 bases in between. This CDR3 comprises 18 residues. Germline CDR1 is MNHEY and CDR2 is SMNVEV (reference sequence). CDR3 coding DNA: TGTGCCAGCAGTCCACTGGCAGGCTCGAGCTCCTATAATTCACCCCTCCACTTT. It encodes CASSPLAGSSSYNSPLHF.

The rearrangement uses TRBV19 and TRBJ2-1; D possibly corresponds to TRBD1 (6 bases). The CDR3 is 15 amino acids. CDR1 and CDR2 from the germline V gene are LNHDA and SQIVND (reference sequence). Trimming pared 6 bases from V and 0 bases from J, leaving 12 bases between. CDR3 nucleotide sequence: TGTGCCAGTAGGGACAGTCTAAGCTCCTACAATGAGCAGTTCTTC. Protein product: CASRDSLSSYNEQFF.

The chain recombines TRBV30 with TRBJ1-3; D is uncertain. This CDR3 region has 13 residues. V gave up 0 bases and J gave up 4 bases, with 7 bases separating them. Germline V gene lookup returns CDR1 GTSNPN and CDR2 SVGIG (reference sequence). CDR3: CAWSVENGNTIYF. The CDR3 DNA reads TGTGCCTGGAGTGTGGAGAACGGAAACACCATATATTTT.

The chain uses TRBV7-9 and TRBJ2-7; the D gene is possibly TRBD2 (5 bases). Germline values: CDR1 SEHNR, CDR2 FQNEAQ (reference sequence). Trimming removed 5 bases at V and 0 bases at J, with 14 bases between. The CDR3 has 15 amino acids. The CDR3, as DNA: TGTGCCAGCAGCCCACGGGGATTCCTCTCCTACGAGCAGTACTTC. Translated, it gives CASSPRGFLSYEQYF. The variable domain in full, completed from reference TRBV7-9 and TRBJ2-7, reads DTGVSQNPRHKITKRGQNVTFRCDPISEHNRLYWYRQTLGQGPEFLTYFQNEAQLEKSRLLSDRFSAERPKGSFSTLEIQRTEQGDSAMYLCASSPRGFLSYEQYFGPGTRLTVT.

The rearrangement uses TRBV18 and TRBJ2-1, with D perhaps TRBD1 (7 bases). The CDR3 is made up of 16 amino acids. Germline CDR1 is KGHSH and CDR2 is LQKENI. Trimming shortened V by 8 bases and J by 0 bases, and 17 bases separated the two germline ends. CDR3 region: CASTTRGASSYNEQFF. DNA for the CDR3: TGTGCCAGCACCACCAGGGGGGCGAGCTCCTACAATGAGCAGTTCTTC.

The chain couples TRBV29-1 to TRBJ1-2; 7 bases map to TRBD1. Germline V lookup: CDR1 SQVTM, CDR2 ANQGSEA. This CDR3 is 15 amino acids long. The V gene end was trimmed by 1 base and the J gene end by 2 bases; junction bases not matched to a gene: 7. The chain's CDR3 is CSVEAMDRINYGYTF. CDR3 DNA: TGCAGCGTTGAAGCGATGGACAGGATAAACTATGGCTACACCTTC.

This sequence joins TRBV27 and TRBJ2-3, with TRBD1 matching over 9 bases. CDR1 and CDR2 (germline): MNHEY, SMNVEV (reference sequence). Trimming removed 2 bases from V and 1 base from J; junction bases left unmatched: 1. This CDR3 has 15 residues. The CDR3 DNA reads TGTGCCAGCAGTTTAGGGGACAGGGGCACAGATACGCAGTATTTT. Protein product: CASSLGDRGTDTQYF.

CDR3 in DNA: TGTGCCAGCAGTCCACGGGGGGGGGCGTCGGACACCGGGGAGCTGTTTTTT. It yields the protein CASSPRGGASDTGELFF. This chain connects TRBV6-6 to TRBJ2-2, with TRBD2 identical over 8 bases. The CDR3 is made up of 17 amino acids. Germline V CDR1 and CDR2: MNHNY, SVGAGI (reference sequence). V trimming: 5 bases; J trimming: 3 bases; junction bases outside the gene matches: 11.

CDR3 protein: CASSTERTQYF. As DNA, the CDR3 is TGCGCCAGCAGCACCGAGCGCACGCAGTATTTT. V usage is TRBV4-1 and J usage is TRBJ2-3; D is uncertain. The length of the CDR3 is 11 residues. V was clipped by 5 bases and J by 9 bases, with 9 bases between them. CDR1 MGHRA and CDR2 YSYEKL come from the germline V gene.

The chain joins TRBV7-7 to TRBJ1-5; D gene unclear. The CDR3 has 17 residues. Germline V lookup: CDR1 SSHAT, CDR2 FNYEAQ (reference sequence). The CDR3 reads CASPEATFREVNQPQHF. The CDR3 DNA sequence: TGTGCTAGTCCAGAGGCGACCTTCCGGGAGGTTAATCAGCCCCAGCATTTT.

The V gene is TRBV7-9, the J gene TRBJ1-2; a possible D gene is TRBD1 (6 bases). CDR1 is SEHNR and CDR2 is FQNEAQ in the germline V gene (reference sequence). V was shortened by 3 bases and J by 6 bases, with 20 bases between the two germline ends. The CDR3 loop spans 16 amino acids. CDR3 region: CASSFAGDQPGDGYTF. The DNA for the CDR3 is TGTGCCAGCAGCTTTGCAGGGGATCAACCAGGGGATGGCTACACCTTC.

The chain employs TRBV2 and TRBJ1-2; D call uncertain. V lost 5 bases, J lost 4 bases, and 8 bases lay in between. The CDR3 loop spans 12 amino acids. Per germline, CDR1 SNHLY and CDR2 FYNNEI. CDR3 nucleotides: TGTGCCAGCAGTCTATCTCCCTATGGCTACACCTTC. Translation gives CASSLSPYGYTF.

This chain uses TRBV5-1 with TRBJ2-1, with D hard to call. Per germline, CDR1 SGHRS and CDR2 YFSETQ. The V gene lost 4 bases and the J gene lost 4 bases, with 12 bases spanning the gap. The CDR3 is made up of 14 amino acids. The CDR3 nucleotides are TGCGCCAGCAGCCCACAAGTGGTGTACAATGAGCAGTTCTTC. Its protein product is CASSPQVVYNEQFF.